What follows is one TCR beta chain and its context. The target antigen is unknown. This entry comes from a study of T cell responses to AZD1222 COVID-19 vaccine. General study points: CD4 TCRs associated with vaccination spanned spike, dominating at 160-218 and 743-854. Clonal diversity was possibly underestimated, and the donors were mostly white British, with more females. Close to half of all spike-specific TCRs reportedly target regions of the variants that are unmutated.

TCRdb's table, derived via immunoSEQ multiplex PCR, lists solely in-frame clones and lacks some. The data show some 150,000 clones, with under 95% seen just once and 5% held by the top ten. Germline trimming cut 4 bases from V and 2 bases from J; bases unmatched to any gene: 6. The length of the CDR3 is 15 residues. The V gene's germline CDR1 is SGHDT and CDR2 YYEEEE. This TCR was recovered from an adult in good health. The sample was peripheral blood, taken on day 0 of AZD1222 vaccination. The chain combines TRBV5-6 with TRBJ1-5, with TRBD1 matching 7 bases. CDR3 sequence (DNA): TGTGCCAGCAGCATCGACAGGGATGGCAATCAGCCCCAGCATTTT. This encodes CASSIDRDGNQPQHF.